Detailed here is one T cell receptor beta chain. The sample belongs to a study of blood T cell repertoires in COVID-19. Assay: immunoSEQ multiplex PCR; the TCRdb copy retains only in-frame clones and omits some. The data hold about 190,000 clones, with almost 90% observed a single time. The CDR3 is 19 residues long. Germline assignment: CDR1 SGHRS and CDR2 YFSETQ. V lost 4 bases to trimming and J lost 2 bases, with 28 bases between them. The sequence was collected from a man over 45 with acute or convalescent COVID-19. The sequenced sample consisted of peripheral blood. V is TRBV5-1 and J is TRBJ2-7; possibly TRBD1 for D (7 bases). The CDR3 region is CASSRKGAPVADNTYEQYF. Written as DNA, the CDR3 is TGCGCCAGCAGCCGAAAGGGGGCGCCGGTAGCGGATAACACCTACGAGCAGTACTTC.